Listed below are T cell receptor beta chains from one sample, sequenced in a study of post-analysis software for immune sequencing data. TCRdb passed the PCR reads through MiXCR, listing each CDR3 protein once. There are hundreds of thousands of distinct CDR3 sequences in the sample; roughly three fifths occur only once, and roughly 10% lies in the top ten. Sequenced: blood. The receptors derive from a girl aged 2-10 years with multiple sclerosis. The CDR3 runs from the conserved cysteine through the conserved F or W. Each record gives: J gene, V gene, D gene, clone size, CDR3 protein, CDR3 DNA. A D gene is named only where the DNA matches it firmly. Only part of the rows carry a size: once, few, many, or a class if the clone is expanded.

J: TRBJ2-4; V: TRBV7-9; D: NA; size: NA; CDR3: CASSLPQENIQYF; DNA: TGTGCCAGCAGCCTACCACAGGAAAACATTCAGTACTTC
J: TRBJ1-2; V: TRBV7-2; D: NA; size: NA; CDR3: CASSLERMGLTYGYTF; DNA: TGTGCCAGCAGCTTAGAAAGAATGGGACTGACCTATGGCTACACCTTC
J: TRBJ2-7; V: TRBV25-1; D: NA; size: NA; CDR3: CASSVYRGSYEQYF; DNA: TGTGCCAGCAGTGTCTACCGGGGGTCCTACGAGCAGTACTTC
J: TRBJ2-1; V: TRBV29-1; D: NA; size: few; CDR3: CSVDLTAYNEQFF; DNA: TGCAGCGTTGATTTGACGGCGTACAATGAGCAGTTCTTC
J: TRBJ1-1; V: TRBV5-1; D: NA; size: NA; CDR3: CASSLTTAQNTEAFF; DNA: TGCGCCAGCAGCTTGACGACAGCTCAGAACACTGAAGCTTTCTTT
J: TRBJ1-2; V: TRBV6-5; D: NA; size: NA; CDR3: CASSYAGNEGGYTF; DNA: TGTGCCAGCAGTTACGCAGGGAACGAAGGGGGCTACACCTTC
J: TRBJ2-7; V: TRBV20-1; D: NA; size: NA; CDR3: CSARDPRGRVAYEQYF; DNA: TGCAGTGCTAGAGATCCACGGGGCAGGGTCGCCTACGAGCAGTACTTC
J: TRBJ1-2; V: TRBV6-5; D: NA; size: few; CDR3: CASSYDGGAESYTF; DNA: TGTGCCAGCAGTTACGATGGAGGGGCGGAGAGCTACACCTTC
J: TRBJ1-2; V: TRBV29-1; D: NA; size: NA; CDR3: CSVERARGYTF; DNA: TGCAGCGTTGAGCGGGCCCGTGGCTACACCTTC
J: TRBJ2-2; V: TRBV3-1; D: TRBD2; size: NA; CDR3: CASSQDSGTRGTGELFF; DNA: TGTGCCAGCAGCCAAGATAGCGGGACGCGTGGCACCGGGGAGCTGTTTTTT
J: TRBJ1-2; V: TRBV24-1; D: NA; size: NA; CDR3: CATSDRDRYYGYTF; DNA: TGTGCCACCAGTGACCGGGACCGCTACTATGGCTACACCTTC
J: TRBJ2-1; V: TRBV29-1; D: NA; size: NA; CDR3: CSVGGGGAQYNEQFF; DNA: TGCAGCGTTGGAGGGGGGGGGGCACAGTACAATGAGCAGTTCTTC
J: TRBJ2-1; V: TRBV12-3/TRBV12-4; D: NA; size: NA; CDR3: CASTSDDGYNEQFF; DNA: TGTGCCAGCACCTCCGATGATGGTTACAATGAGCAGTTCTTC
J: TRBJ2-1; V: TRBV7-3; D: NA; size: few; CDR3: CASRSPLGSYNEQFF; DNA: TGTGCCAGCAGATCTCCTCTGGGTTCCTACAATGAGCAGTTCTTC
J: TRBJ2-3; V: TRBV20-1; D: TRBD2; size: NA; CDR3: CSAMRGGLSSADTQYF; DNA: TGCAGTGCTATGCGGGGGGGCCTTAGTTCGGCAGATACGCAGTATTTT
J: TRBJ1-1; V: TRBV6-5; D: NA; size: NA; CDR3: CASSYSPGATEAFF; DNA: TGTGCCAGCAGTTACTCGCCAGGGGCCACTGAAGCTTTCTTT
J: TRBJ2-7; V: TRBV6-4; D: NA; size: NA; CDR3: CASSSSSQNEQYF; DNA: TGTGCCAGCTCATCTAGTAGTCAGAATGAGCAGTACTTC
J: TRBJ2-7; V: TRBV28; D: NA; size: NA; CDR3: CASSSRADEQYF; DNA: TGTGCCAGCAGTTCCCGGGCGGACGAGCAGTACTTC
J: TRBJ2-1; V: TRBV9; D: TRBD2; size: NA; CDR3: CASSVGGGVRDEQFF; DNA: TGTGCCAGCAGCGTAGGCGGGGGGGTCAGGGATGAGCAGTTCTTC
J: TRBJ2-7; V: TRBV11-2; D: TRBD2; size: NA; CDR3: CASNLLAGGPRDEQYF; DNA: TGTGCCAGCAACCTGCTAGCGGGAGGGCCAAGGGACGAGCAGTACTTC
J: TRBJ1-4; V: TRBV20-1; D: TRBD1; size: NA; CDR3: CSARDQPGGEKLFF; DNA: TGCAGTGCTAGAGATCAACCAGGGGGCGAAAAACTGTTTTTT
J: TRBJ2-5; V: TRBV20-1; D: TRBD1; size: NA; CDR3: CSARDINPLEGQGAWETQYF; DNA: TGCAGTGCTAGAGATATAAACCCCTTAGAGGGACAGGGGGCATGGGAGACCCAGTACTTC
J: TRBJ2-4; V: TRBV7-2; D: NA; size: NA; CDR3: CASSLGGGSKNIQYF; DNA: TGTGCCAGCAGCTTAGGAGGGGGATCCAAAAACATTCAGTACTTC
J: TRBJ1-6; V: TRBV28; D: TRBD1; size: NA; CDR3: CASNQGDAYNSPLHF; DNA: TGTGCCAGTAACCAGGGGGACGCTTATAATTCACCCCTCCACTTT
J: TRBJ2-3; V: TRBV12-3/TRBV12-4; D: TRBD1; size: NA; CDR3: CATPRDSSGDTQYF; DNA: TGTGCCACCCCCAGGGACAGTTCGGGAGATACGCAGTATTTT
J: TRBJ2-5; V: TRBV29-1; D: TRBD1; size: few; CDR3: CSALQGAGETQYF; DNA: TGCAGCGCCCTACAGGGGGCGGGTGAGACCCAGTACTTC
J: TRBJ1-2; V: TRBV5-8; D: TRBD1; size: NA; CDR3: CASSWDSSRYGYTF; DNA: TGTGCCAGCAGCTGGGACAGCAGCCGCTATGGCTACACCTTC
J: TRBJ2-5; V: TRBV18; D: NA; size: NA; CDR3: CASSPPGRGWETQYF; DNA: TGTGCCAGCTCACCACCGGGAAGGGGATGGGAGACCCAGTACTTC
J: TRBJ2-1; V: TRBV10-3; D: TRBD1; size: NA; CDR3: CAISDRGLEQFF; DNA: TGTGCCATCAGTGACAGGGGGCTTGAGCAGTTCTTC
J: TRBJ1-2; V: TRBV24-1; D: TRBD1; size: NA; CDR3: CATSDTPRTGAYGYTF; DNA: TGTGCCACCAGTGATACCCCGCGGACAGGGGCCTATGGCTACACCTTC
J: TRBJ2-1; V: TRBV5-1; D: TRBD1; size: NA; CDR3: CASSLGPGTGSYNEQFF; DNA: TGCGCCAGCAGCTTGGGCCCCGGGACAGGGAGTTACAATGAGCAGTTCTTC
J: TRBJ2-5; V: TRBV5-6; D: NA; size: NA; CDR3: CASSFPGTYQETQYF; DNA: TGTGCCAGCAGCTTCCCGGGAACGTACCAAGAGACCCAGTACTTC
J: TRBJ2-5; V: TRBV20-1; D: NA; size: NA; CDR3: CSARDPGRPQETQYF; DNA: TGCAGTGCTAGAGACCCGGGACGGCCCCAAGAGACCCAGTACTTC
J: TRBJ2-1; V: TRBV5-1; D: TRBD2; size: few; CDR3: CASSSGGTSGGGEQFF; DNA: TGCGCCAGCAGCTCGGGGGGGACTAGCGGGGGTGGTGAGCAGTTCTTC
J: TRBJ2-7; V: TRBV25-1; D: NA; size: NA; CDR3: CASSFREQYF; DNA: TGTGCCAGCAGTTTCCGGGAGCAGTACTTC
J: TRBJ2-3; V: TRBV10-3; D: NA; size: once; CDR3: CAISERDRLTDTQYF; DNA: TGTGCCATCAGTGAGAGGGACCGATTAACAGATACGCAGTATTTT
J: TRBJ1-5; V: TRBV12-3/TRBV12-4; D: NA; size: NA; CDR3: CASSLGPGEGGSNQPQHF; DNA: TGTGCCAGCAGTTTAGGACCCGGCGAAGGGGGTAGCAATCAGCCCCAGCATTTT
J: TRBJ2-1; V: TRBV29-1; D: NA; size: NA; CDR3: CSVEPQQNYNEQFF; DNA: TGCAGCGTTGAACCGCAGCAGAACTACAATGAGCAGTTCTTC
J: TRBJ2-7; V: TRBV10-3; D: NA; size: few; CDR3: CATQGTDYEQYF; DNA: TGTGCCACGCAAGGGACGGACTACGAGCAGTACTTC
J: TRBJ1-2; V: TRBV7-8; D: NA; size: NA; CDR3: CASSLLRASPPDGYTF; DNA: TGTGCCAGCAGCCTTCTACGGGCCTCCCCCCCGGATGGCTACACCTTC
J: TRBJ2-4; V: TRBV3-1; D: NA; size: NA; CDR3: CASSQGGTLSIQYF; DNA: TGTGCCAGCAGCCAAGGAGGGACTTTAAGCATTCAGTACTTC
J: TRBJ2-1; V: TRBV20-1; D: TRBD2; size: NA; CDR3: CSARGHGPGTSGAKQFF; DNA: TGCAGTGCTAGAGGTCACGGGCCGGGGACTAGCGGGGCTAAGCAGTTCTTC
J: TRBJ1-3; V: TRBV13; D: NA; size: NA; CDR3: CASSLGAGAEVSGNTIYF; DNA: TGTGCCAGCAGCTTAGGGGCCGGGGCAGAAGTTTCTGGAAACACCATATATTTT
J: TRBJ2-5; V: TRBV20-1; D: TRBD2; size: NA; CDR3: CSARPTSGNQETQYF; DNA: TGCAGTGCTAGGCCGACTAGCGGGAACCAAGAGACCCAGTACTTC
J: TRBJ1-1; V: TRBV3-1; D: NA; size: NA; CDR3: CASSPSDMNTEAFF; DNA: TGTGCCAGCAGCCCCTCCGACATGAACACTGAAGCTTTCTTT
J: TRBJ2-5; V: TRBV7-2; D: TRBD2; size: NA; CDR3: CASSMWTSGEGPQYF; DNA: TGTGCCAGCAGCATGTGGACTAGCGGGGAGGGGCCCCAGTACTTC
J: TRBJ2-3; V: TRBV6-2/TRBV6-3; D: TRBD1; size: NA; CDR3: CASSPSTGEADTQYF; DNA: TGTGCCAGCAGTCCATCGACAGGGGAAGCAGATACGCAGTATTTT
J: TRBJ2-5; V: TRBV7-6; D: NA; size: NA; CDR3: CASSLTVDIAPKEIQYF; DNA: TGTGCCAGCAGCTTAACAGTAGACATCGCACCTAAAGAGATCCAGTACTTC
J: TRBJ1-6; V: TRBV5-6; D: NA; size: once; CDR3: CASSSQGRNNSPLHF; DNA: TGTGCCAGCAGCTCCCAGGGCCGTAATAATTCACCCCTCCACTTT
J: TRBJ2-1; V: TRBV28; D: TRBD2; size: few; CDR3: CASSFRDRRTSWHNEQFF; DNA: TGTGCCAGCAGTTTTCGAGACCGCAGGACTAGCTGGCACAATGAGCAGTTCTTC
J: TRBJ2-7; V: TRBV29-1; D: TRBD1; size: NA; CDR3: CSVERTGQGYEQYF; DNA: TGCAGCGTTGAGAGGACAGGGCAAGGATACGAGCAGTACTTC
J: TRBJ1-1; V: TRBV2; D: NA; size: NA; CDR3: CASSLTDTTEAFF; DNA: TGTGCCAGCAGTCTGACAGATACTACTGAAGCTTTCTTT
J: TRBJ2-3; V: TRBV4-2; D: NA; size: NA; CDR3: CASSPKRSGTGIHTQYF; DNA: TGTGCCAGCAGCCCCAAGCGTTCCGGGACTGGGATTCATACGCAGTATTTT
J: TRBJ2-5; V: TRBV4-3; D: NA; size: NA; CDR3: CASSQETGETQYF; DNA: TGCGCCAGCAGCCAAGAGACGGGAGAGACCCAGTACTTC
J: TRBJ1-2; V: TRBV25-1; D: TRBD1; size: NA; CDR3: CASSEYRGNGYTF; DNA: TGTGCCAGCAGTGAATACAGGGGGAATGGCTACACCTTC
J: TRBJ2-5; V: TRBV20-1; D: NA; size: NA; CDR3: CSARDRGARETQYF; DNA: TGCAGTGCTAGAGACCGGGGGGCCCGAGAGACCCAGTACTTC
J: TRBJ2-1; V: TRBV12-3/TRBV12-4; D: TRBD2; size: NA; CDR3: CASRGREVHEQFF; DNA: TGTGCCAGCAGAGGGAGGGAGGTTCATGAGCAGTTCTTC
J: TRBJ1-2; V: TRBV12-3/TRBV12-4; D: NA; size: NA; CDR3: CAPEVRSGGRYTF; DNA: TGTGCCCCCGAAGTCCGGTCTGGGGGGCGCTACACCTTC
J: TRBJ2-3; V: TRBV6-2/TRBV6-3; D: NA; size: NA; CDR3: CASKPGGTDTQYF; DNA: TGTGCCAGCAAACCGGGGGGCACAGATACGCAGTATTTT